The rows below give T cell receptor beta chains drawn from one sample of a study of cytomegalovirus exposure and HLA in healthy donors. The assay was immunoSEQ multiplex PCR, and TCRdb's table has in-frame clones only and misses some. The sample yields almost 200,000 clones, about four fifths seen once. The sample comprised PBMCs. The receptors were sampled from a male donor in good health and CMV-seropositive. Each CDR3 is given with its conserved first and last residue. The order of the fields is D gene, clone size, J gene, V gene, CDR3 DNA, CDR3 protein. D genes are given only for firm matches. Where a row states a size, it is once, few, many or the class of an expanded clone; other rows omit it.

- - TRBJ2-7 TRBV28 TGTGCCAGCACGCCCCGGACGGGGAGCTCCTACGAGCAGTACTTC CASTPRTGSSYEQYF
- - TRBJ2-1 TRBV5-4 TGTGCCAGCAGCTTAACGGGAGAGGGGCAGTTCTTC CASSLTGEGQFF
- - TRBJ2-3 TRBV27 TGTGCCAGCAGTTTCGGGACAAAAGCCAGCCACACAGATACGCAGTATTTT CASSFGTKASHTDTQYF
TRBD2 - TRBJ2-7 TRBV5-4 TGTGCCAGCAGGAACGACCTCACGGGGGGAGGGTATGAGCAGTACTTC CASRNDLTGGGYEQYF
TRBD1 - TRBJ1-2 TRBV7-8 TGTGCCAGCAGCTCAGAAAAGAACAGGGGAAACTATGGCTACACCTTC CASSSEKNRGNYGYTF
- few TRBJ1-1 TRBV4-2 TGTGCCAGCAGCCAAGATGAATCCCAGTATGAAGCTTTCTTT CASSQDESQYEAFF
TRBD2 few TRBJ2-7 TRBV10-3 TGTGCCATCAGTGAGGTAGGGACTAGGAGCCTCGAGCAGTACTTC CAISEVGTRSLEQYF
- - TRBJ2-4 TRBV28 TGTGCCAGCAGCCCCAGGGGTGTGGACATTCAGTACTTC CASSPRGVDIQYF
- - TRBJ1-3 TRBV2 TGTGCCAGCAGTGATAGCCAGTTAGGAAACACCATATATTTT CASSDSQLGNTIYF
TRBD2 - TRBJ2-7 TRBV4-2 TGTGCCAGCAGCCCCGCTAGCGGGAGAGTGGGGGAGCAGTACTTC CASSPASGRVGEQYF
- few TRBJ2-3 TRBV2 TGTGCCAGCAGTGTCGGGGGGCCCACAGATACGCAGTATTTT CASSVGGPTDTQYF
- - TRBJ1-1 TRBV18 TGTGCCAGCTCACCCCGGGACACCAATGAAGCTTTCTTT CASSPRDTNEAFF
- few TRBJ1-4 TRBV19 TGTGCCAGTAGTATAGATCACCTCACGTCGATGACTGATGAAAAACTGTTTTTT CASSIDHLTSMTDEKLFF
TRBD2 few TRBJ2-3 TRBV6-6 TGTGCCAGCAGTTCTAGCGGGGGGGCCACAGATACGCAGTATTTT CASSSSGGATDTQYF
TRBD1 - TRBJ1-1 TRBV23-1 TGCGCCAGCAGACAGGGGGCACGAGGCACTGAAGCTTTCTTT CASRQGARGTEAFF
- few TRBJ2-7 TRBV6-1 TGTGCCAGCAGTGTCACAGGGACCTACGAGCAGTACTTC CASSVTGTYEQYF
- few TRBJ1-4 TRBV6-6 TGTGCCAGCAGTCCGACGCGGGAGGGCTCTGAAAAACTGTTTTTT CASSPTREGSEKLFF
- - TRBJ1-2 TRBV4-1 TGCGCCAGCAGCCAAGATCAACAGGTGCTTAACTATGGCTACACCTTC CASSQDQQVLNYGYTF
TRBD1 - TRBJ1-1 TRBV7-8 TGTGCCAGCAGCGAACAGGGGGCGCAGACCACTGAAGCTTTCTTT CASSEQGAQTTEAFF
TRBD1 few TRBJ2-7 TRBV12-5 TGTGCTAGTGGTTGCCGGGACAGGGTCGACGAGCAGTACTTC CASGCRDRVDEQYF
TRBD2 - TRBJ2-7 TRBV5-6 TGTGCCAGCAGCTACATTAGCGGGGGGGTTGCCGAGCAGTACTTC CASSYISGGVAEQYF
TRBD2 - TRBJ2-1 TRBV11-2 TGTGCCAGCAGCCCGCGGGAGCCCGCGTTCAATGAGCAGTTCTTC CASSPREPAFNEQFF
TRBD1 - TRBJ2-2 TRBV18 TGTGCCAGCTCACCATCATCCGGGACAGGGAAAGCCGGGGAGCTGTTTTTT CASSPSSGTGKAGELFF
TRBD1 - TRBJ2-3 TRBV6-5 TGTGCCAGCAGTTGGGTCTGGACAGGGGGTACAGATACGCAGTATTTT CASSWVWTGGTDTQYF
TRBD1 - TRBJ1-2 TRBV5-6 TGTGCCAGCAGCTCGAGGGGGCTGGACTATGGCTACACCTTC CASSSRGLDYGYTF
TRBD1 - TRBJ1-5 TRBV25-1 TGTGCCAGCAGTCAGACAGGGACCCATCAGCCCCAGCATTTT CASSQTGTHQPQHF
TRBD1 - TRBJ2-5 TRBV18 TGTGCCAGCTCACCAAGACAGGGGGTAGGGGAGACCCAGTACTTC CASSPRQGVGETQYF
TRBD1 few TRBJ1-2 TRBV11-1 TGTGCCAGCAGCATGAGGGACAGGCACTATGGCTACACCTTC CASSMRDRHYGYTF
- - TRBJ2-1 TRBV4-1 TGCGCCAGCAGCCAAGTGGGAGCGGCCTACAATGAGCAGTTCTTC CASSQVGAAYNEQFF
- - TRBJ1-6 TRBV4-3 TGCGCCAGCAGCCAAGATGGGGAGCATTCACCCCTCCACTTT CASSQDGEHSPLHF
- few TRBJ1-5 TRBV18 TGTGCCAGCTCTCAACAGATAACAGGGAATAGCAATCAGCCCCAGCATTTT CASSQQITGNSNQPQHF
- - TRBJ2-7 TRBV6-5 TGTGCCAGCAGTTCGTACAGGGACTCCTACGAGCAGTACTTC CASSSYRDSYEQYF
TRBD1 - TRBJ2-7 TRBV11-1 TGTGCCAGCAGCCGGGACAGGAACTACGAGCAGTACTTC CASSRDRNYEQYF
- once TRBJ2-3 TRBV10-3 TGTGCCATCAGCGGGACTCCCTTAGATACGCAGTATTTT CAISGTPLDTQYF
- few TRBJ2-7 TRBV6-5 TGTGCCAGCAGTACGCCGGGACTTGGTTCCGAGCAGTACTTC CASSTPGLGSEQYF
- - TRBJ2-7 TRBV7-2 TGTGCCAGCAGCTTAAAGCCCCACGAGCAGTACTTC CASSLKPHEQYF
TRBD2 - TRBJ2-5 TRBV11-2 TGTGCCAGCAGCTCCGGGACTAGCGGACAAGAGACCCAGTACTTC CASSSGTSGQETQYF
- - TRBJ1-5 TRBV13 TGTGCCAGCAGCAAAAGACAGGAGTGGGGAAATCAGCCCCAGCATTTT CASSKRQEWGNQPQHF
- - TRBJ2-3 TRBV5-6 TGTGCCAGCAGCTTGGGGGGGCGATCGGCAGATACGCAGTATTTT CASSLGGRSADTQYF
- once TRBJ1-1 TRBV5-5 TGTGCCAGCACGCGGGCCTCGGGCACTGAAGCTTTCTTT CASTRASGTEAFF
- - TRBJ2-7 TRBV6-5 TGTGCCAGCAGTTACTCGGGAGGAGCCGACTACGAGCAGTACTTC CASSYSGGADYEQYF
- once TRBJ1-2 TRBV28 TGTGCCAGCAGTATTCCGGGATCTTACACCTTC CASSIPGSYTF
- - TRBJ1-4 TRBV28 TGTGCCACCGGCCCGGCGGCTAATGAAAAACTGTTTTTT CATGPAANEKLFF
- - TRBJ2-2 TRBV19 TGTGCCAGTAGTAGGAGAGGAGGGCCCCAGTTCGCGAACACCGGGGAGCTGTTTTTT CASSRRGGPQFANTGELFF
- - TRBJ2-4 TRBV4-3 TGCGCCAGCAGCCCCCCTCCGAATACAGGGAAAAACATTCAGTACTTC CASSPPPNTGKNIQYF